This T cell receptor beta chain was obtained from a study of PD-1 blockade in classical Hodgkin lymphoma. Trimming cost V 4 bases and J 4 bases; bases outside gene matches: 14. CDR1 and CDR2 from the germline V gene are SGHAT and FQNNGV. The CDR3 consists of 18 residues. Every patient experienced relapse after autologous stem cell transplantation, and brentuximab vedotin exposure varied. Generated by immunoSEQ multiplex PCR, the TCRdb table keeps only in-frame clones and is missing some. The sample holds about 85,000 clones, over 90% seen once. This chain joins TRBV11-2 and TRBJ2-1; 9 nucleotides line up with TRBD2. This receptor was obtained from a human donor with classical Hodgkin lymphoma. The sequenced sample was peripheral blood mononuclear cells (PBMCs), obtained before the second cycle of nivolumab. CDR3 in amino acids: CASSSQGEAGGTYNEQFF. DNA for the CDR3: TGTGCCAGCAGCTCACAAGGGGAAGCGGGAGGTACATACAATGAGCAGTTCTTC.